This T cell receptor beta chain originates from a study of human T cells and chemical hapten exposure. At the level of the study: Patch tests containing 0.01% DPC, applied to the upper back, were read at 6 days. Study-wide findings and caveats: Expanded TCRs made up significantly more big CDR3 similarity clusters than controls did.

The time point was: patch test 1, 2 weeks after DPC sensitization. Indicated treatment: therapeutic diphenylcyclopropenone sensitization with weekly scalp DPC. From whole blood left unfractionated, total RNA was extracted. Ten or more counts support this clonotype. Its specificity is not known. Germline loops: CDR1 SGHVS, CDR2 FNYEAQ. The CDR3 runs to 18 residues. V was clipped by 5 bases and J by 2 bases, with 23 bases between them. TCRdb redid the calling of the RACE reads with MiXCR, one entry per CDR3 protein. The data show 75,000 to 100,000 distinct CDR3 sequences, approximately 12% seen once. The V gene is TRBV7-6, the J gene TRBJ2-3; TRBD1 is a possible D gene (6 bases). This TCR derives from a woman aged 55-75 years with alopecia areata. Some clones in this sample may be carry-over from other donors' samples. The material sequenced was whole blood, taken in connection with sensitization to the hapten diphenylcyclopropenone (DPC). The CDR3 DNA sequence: TGTGCCAGCAGCAAATTGGAGCAGGCAGGGGTGTTCACAGATACGCAGTATTTT. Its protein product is CASSKLEQAGVFTDTQYF.